This T cell receptor beta chain appears in the sequencing data of a study of T cell clonotyping in hematopoietic cell transplantation. Germline-derived CDR1 and CDR2 are LNHDA and SQIVND (reference sequence). With 9 bases removed from V and 6 bases from J, the gap between germline ends came to 21 bases. This CDR3 spans 15 amino acids. Study conclusions and caveats: Few recipient clonotypes overlapped donors; over 95% were de novo at given depth. Broader posttransplant TCR repertoire diversity was predicted by graft donor and pretransplant recipient Inverse Simpson Index values. Recipient TCR diversity dropped after transplant; expanded clonotypes rose from day 30 to 180. Cells were unsorted, so CD4 and CD8 contributions were not separated.

Sequencing was performed with immunoSEQ multiplex PCR; in TCRdb, only in-frame clones are kept and a portion is missing. This sample has 15,000 to 20,000 clones, with roughly 84% found just once. Concerning this clone itself: Its antigen is currently unknown.

V and J are TRBV19 and TRBJ1-5; tentatively, D is TRBD1 (6 bases). Sample: peripheral blood mononuclear cells. This receptor was taken from a man between 60 and 75 years old in good health. Some clones in this sample may be carry-over from other donors' samples. The CDR3 DNA reads as TGTGCCAGCCAACAGATACAGGGCAAGGGTCAGCCCCAGCATTTT. It translates to CASQQIQGKGQPQHF.